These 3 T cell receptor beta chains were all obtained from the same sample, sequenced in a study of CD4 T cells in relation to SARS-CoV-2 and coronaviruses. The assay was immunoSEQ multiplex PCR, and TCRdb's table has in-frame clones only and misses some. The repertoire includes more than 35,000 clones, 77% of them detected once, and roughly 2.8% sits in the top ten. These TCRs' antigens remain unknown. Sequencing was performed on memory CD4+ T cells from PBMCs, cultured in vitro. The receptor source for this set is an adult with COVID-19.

The CDR3 reads CASSEMGEANNEQFF. The CDR3, as DNA: TGTGCCAGCAGTGAGATGGGGGAGGCGAACAATGAGCAGTTCTTC. The chain employs TRBV2 and TRBJ2-1, with D maybe TRBD2 (6 bases). V shed 3 bases and J shed 5 bases, with 14 bases lying between them. Germline V gene lookup returns CDR1 SNHLY and CDR2 FYNNEI. This CDR3 contains 15 residues.

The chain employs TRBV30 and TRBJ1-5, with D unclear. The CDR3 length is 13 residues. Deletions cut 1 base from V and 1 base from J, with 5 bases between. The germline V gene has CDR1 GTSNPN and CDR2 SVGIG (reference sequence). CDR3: CAWSGQSNQPQHF. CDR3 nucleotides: TGTGCCTGGAGTGGGCAGAGCAATCAGCCCCAGCATTTT.

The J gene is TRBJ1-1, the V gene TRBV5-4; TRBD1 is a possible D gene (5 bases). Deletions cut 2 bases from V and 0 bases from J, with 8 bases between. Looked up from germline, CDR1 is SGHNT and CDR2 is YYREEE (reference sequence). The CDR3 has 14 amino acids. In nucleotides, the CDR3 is TGTGCCAGCAGCTTACAGGCCATGAACACTGAAGCTTTCTTT. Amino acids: CASSLQAMNTEAFF.